This TCR beta chain was recorded in a study of CD8 T cells in ankylosing spondylitis. General observations from the study: The disease-linked clones had a CD8+ phenotype and low blood frequencies. There was a TCR beta motif, made of eight highly homologous variants, that appeared characteristic of ankylosing spondylitis blood. Enrichment of disease-linked clones was reportedly significant in matched ankylosing spondylitis synovial fluid.

Notes on this clonotype: Its antigen is currently unknown.

Library preparation for TCR beta used quantitative 5'-RACE with molecular barcodes. From the 5' RACE reads, TCRdb called clonotypes with MiXCR, one entry per CDR3 protein. Of roughly 140,000 distinct CDR3 sequences listed, about 42% are singletons. V gave up 1 base and J gave up 2 bases, with 11 bases separating them. Germline-derived CDR1 and CDR2 are SGHTA and FQGNSA. CDR3 size: 15 residues. Sequenced input: synovial fluid, either unsorted or a sorted T cell fraction (not recorded which). The receptor's source is a male donor with ankylosing spondylitis. The rearrangement uses TRBV7-2 and TRBJ1-2; no reliable D call. The CDR3 spells CASSLVVWVNYGYTF. The CDR3 bases are TGTGCCAGCAGCTTAGTGGTCTGGGTCAACTATGGCTACACCTTC.